The present T cell receptor (beta chain) was sequenced within a study of blood T cell repertoires in COVID-19. Study details: Some COVID-19 samples were acute and others convalescent; all came from the United States, Italy and Spain. From T cells, B-cell-depleted T cells, or PBMCs came the material, which was cDNA or gDNA.

As originally analysed: The assay estimated nucleated cells by amplifying reference gene primers. TCRdb keeps only in-frame clones here, not all; method: immunoSEQ multiplex PCR. V and J calls and clone size come straight from that table; D and trimming were deduced from the DNA. The profile covers 250,000 or so clones, with approximately 88% appearing a single time and 0.94% taken by the ten largest. CDR1 is MNHEY, CDR2 SVGAGI, per germline. This CDR3 spans 14 amino acids. V dropped 0 bases and J dropped 2 bases, with 7 bases sitting between them. The sequenced sample consisted of peripheral blood. The origin of this receptor is a woman aged 35 to 49 who had recovered from COVID-19. This chain connects TRBV6-5 to TRBJ2-5; no clear D gene. This chain's CDR3 is CASSYSYGQETQYF. In DNA, the CDR3 is TGTGCCAGCAGTTACTCGTACGGTCAAGAGACCCAGTACTTC.